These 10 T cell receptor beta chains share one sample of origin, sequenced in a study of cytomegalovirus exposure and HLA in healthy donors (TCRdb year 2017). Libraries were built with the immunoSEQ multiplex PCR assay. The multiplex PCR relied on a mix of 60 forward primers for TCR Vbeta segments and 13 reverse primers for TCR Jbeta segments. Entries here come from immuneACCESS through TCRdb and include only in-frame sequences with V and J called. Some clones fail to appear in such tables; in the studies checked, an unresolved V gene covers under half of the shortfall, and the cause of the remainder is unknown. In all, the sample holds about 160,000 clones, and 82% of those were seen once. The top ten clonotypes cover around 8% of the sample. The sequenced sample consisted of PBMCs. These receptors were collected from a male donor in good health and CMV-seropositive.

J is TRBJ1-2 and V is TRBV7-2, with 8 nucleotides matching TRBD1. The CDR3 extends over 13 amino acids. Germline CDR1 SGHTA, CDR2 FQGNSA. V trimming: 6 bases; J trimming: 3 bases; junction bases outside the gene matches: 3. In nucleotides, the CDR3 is TGTGCCAGCAGGGACAGGGCGGACTATGGCTACACCTTC. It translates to CASRDRADYGYTF.

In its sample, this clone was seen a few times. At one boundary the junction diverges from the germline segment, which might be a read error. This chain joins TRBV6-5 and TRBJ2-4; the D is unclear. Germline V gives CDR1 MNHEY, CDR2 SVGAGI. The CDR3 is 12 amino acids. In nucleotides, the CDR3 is TGTGCCAGCGTAACGACGGAAAACAGTCAGTACTTC. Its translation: CASVTTENSQYF.

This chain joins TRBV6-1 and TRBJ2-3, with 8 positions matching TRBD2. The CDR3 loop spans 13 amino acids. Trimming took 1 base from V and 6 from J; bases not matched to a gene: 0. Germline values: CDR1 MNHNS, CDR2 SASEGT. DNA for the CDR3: TGTGCCAGCAGTGAAGGCGGGGGGGATACGCAGTATTTT. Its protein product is CASSEGGGDTQYF.

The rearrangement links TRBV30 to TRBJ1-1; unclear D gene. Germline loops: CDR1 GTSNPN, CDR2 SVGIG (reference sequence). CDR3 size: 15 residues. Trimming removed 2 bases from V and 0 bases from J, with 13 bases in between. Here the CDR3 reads CAWSYPVRMNTEAFF. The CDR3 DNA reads TGTGCCTGGAGTTACCCCGTCAGAATGAACACTGAAGCTTTCTTT.

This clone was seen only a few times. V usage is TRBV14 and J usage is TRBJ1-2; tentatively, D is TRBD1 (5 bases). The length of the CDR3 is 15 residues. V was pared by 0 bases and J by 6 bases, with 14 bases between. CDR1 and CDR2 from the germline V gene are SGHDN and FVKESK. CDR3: CASSQDIEGLHGYTF. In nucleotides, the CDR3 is TGTGCCAGCAGCCAAGATATAGAGGGACTTCATGGCTACACCTTC.

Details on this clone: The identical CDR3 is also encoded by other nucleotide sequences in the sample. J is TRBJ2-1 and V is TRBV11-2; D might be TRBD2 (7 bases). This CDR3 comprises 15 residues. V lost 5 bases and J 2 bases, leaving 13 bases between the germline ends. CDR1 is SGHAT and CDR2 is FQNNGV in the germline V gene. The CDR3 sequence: CASSGGGAAYNEQFF. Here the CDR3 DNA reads TGTGCCAGCAGCGGAGGGGGGGCGGCCTACAATGAGCAGTTCTTC.

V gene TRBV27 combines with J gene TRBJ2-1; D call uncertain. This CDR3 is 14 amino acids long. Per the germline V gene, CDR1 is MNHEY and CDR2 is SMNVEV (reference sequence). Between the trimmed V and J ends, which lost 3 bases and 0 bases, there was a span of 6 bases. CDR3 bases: TGTGCCAGCAGTTTCACTCGCTCCTACAATGAGCAGTTCTTC. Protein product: CASSFTRSYNEQFF.

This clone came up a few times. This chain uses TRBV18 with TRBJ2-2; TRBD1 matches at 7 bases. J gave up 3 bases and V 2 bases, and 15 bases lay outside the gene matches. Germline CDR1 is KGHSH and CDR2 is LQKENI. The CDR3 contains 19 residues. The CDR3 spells CASSPGRTGDVRDTGELFF. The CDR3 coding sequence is TGTGCCAGCTCACCAGGGCGCACAGGGGATGTGCGGGACACCGGGGAGCTGTTTTTT.

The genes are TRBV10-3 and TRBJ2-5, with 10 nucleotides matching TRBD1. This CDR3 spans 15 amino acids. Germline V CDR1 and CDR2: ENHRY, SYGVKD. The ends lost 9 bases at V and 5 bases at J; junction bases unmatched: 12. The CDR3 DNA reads TGTGCCATAAGGCCGGGACAGGGGAATTGGGAGACCCAGTACTTC. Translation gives CAIRPGQGNWETQYF.

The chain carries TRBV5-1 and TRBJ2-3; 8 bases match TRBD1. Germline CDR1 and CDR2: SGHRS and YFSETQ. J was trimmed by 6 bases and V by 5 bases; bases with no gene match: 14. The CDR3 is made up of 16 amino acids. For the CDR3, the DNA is TGCGCCAGCAGGAGCCCGGGACAGGCATCCAGCGATACGCAGTATTTT. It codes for CASRSPGQASSDTQYF.